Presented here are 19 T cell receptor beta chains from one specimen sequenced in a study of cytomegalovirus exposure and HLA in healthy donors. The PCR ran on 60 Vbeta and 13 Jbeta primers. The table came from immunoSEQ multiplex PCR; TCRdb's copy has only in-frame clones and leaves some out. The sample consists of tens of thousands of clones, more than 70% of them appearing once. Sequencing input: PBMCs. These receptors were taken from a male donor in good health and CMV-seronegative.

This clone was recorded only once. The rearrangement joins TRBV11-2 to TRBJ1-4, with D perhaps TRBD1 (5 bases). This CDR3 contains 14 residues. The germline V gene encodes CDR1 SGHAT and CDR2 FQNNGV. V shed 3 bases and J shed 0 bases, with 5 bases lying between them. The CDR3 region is CASSLTATNEKLFF. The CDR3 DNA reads TGTGCCAGCAGCTTGACAGCAACTAATGAAAAACTGTTTTTT.

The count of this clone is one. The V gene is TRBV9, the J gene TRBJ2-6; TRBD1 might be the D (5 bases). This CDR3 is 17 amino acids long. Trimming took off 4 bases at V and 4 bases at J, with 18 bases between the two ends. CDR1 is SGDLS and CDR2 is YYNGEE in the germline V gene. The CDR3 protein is CASSSPEGATGANVLTF. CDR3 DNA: TGTGCCAGCAGCTCCCCCGAAGGGGCAACGGGGGCCAACGTCCTGACTTTC. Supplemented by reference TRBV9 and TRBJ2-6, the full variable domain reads DSGVTQTPKHLITATGQRVTLRCSPRSGDLSVYWYQQSLDQGLQFLIQYYNGEERAKGNILERFSAQQFPDLHSELNLSSLELGDSALYFCASSSPEGATGANVLTFGAGSRLTVL.

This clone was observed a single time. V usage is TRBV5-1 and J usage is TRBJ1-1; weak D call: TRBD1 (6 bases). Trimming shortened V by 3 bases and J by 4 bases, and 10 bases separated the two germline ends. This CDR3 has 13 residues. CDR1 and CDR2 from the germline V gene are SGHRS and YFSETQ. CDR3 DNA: TGCGCCAGCAGCTCACAGGGCACCACTGAAGCTTTCTTT. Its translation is CASSSQGTTEAFF.

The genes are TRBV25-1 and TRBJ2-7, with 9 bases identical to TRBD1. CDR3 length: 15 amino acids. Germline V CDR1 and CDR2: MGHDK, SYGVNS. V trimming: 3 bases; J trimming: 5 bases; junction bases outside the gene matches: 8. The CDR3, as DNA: TGTGCCAGCAGTGATGGGGGACAGGGTCTGGACGAGCAGTACTTC. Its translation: CASSDGGQGLDEQYF.

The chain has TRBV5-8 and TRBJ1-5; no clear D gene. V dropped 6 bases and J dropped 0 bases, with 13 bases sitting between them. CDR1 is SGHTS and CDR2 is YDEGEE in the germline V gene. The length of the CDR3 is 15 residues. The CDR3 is CASTPGGYSNQPQHF. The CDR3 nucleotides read TGTGCCAGCACCCCGGGCGGGTATAGCAATCAGCCCCAGCATTTT.

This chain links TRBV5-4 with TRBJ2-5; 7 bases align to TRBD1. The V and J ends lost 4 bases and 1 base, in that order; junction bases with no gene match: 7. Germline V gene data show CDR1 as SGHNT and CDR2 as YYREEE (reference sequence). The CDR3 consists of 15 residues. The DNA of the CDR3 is TGTGCCAGCAGCCCCGGGTGGGACAGCCAAGAGACCCAGTACTTC. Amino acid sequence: CASSPGWDSQETQYF.

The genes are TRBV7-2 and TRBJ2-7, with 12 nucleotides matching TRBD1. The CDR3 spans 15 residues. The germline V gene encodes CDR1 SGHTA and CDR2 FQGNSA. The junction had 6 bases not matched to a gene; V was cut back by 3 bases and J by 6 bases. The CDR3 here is CASSLSGTGGIEQYF. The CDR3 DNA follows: TGTGCCAGCAGCTTGTCCGGGACAGGGGGCATCGAGCAGTACTTC. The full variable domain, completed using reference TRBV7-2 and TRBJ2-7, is GAGVSQSPSNKVTEKGKDVELRCDPISGHTALYWYRQSLGQGLEFLIYFQGNSAPDKSGLPSDRFSAERTGGSVSTLTIQRTQQEDSAVYLCASSLSGTGGIEQYFGPGTRLTVT.

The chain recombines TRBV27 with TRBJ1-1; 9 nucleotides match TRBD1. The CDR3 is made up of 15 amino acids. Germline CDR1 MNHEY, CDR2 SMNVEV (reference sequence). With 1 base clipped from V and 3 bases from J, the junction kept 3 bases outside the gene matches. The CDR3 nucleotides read TGTGCCAGCAGTTTATATACAGGGGGCGACACTGAAGCTTTCTTT. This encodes CASSLYTGGDTEAFF.

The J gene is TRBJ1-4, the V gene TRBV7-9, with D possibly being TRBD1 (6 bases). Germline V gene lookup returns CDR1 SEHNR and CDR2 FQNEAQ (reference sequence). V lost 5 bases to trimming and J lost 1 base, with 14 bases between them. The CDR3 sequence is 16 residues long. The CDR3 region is CASSLGLQGTNEKLFF. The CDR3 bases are TGTGCCAGCAGCCTGGGGCTACAGGGAACTAATGAAAAACTGTTTTTT.

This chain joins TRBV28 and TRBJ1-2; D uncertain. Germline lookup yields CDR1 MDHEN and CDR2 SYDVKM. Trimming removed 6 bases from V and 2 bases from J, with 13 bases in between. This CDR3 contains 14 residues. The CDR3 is CASSPMWANYGYTF. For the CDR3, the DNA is TGTGCCAGCAGCCCTATGTGGGCAAACTATGGCTACACCTTC.

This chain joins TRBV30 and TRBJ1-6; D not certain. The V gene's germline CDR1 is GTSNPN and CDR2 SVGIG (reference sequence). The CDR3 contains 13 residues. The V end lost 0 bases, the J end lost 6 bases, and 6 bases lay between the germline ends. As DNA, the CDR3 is TGTGCCTGGAGTGTACGCGTTAATTCACCCCTCCACTTT. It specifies CAWSVRVNSPLHF. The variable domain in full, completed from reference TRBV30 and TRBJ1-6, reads SQTIHQWPATLVQPVGSPLSLECTVEGTSNPNLYWYRQAAGRGLQLLFYSVGIGQISSEVPQNLSASRPQDRQFILSSKKLLLSDSGFYLCAWSVRVNSPLHFGNGTRLTVT.

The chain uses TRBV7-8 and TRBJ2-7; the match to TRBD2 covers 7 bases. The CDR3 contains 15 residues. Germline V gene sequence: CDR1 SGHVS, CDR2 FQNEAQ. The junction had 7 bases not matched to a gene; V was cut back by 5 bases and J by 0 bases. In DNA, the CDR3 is TGTGCCAGCAGCCTAACGGGGGGAGGCTCCTACGAGCAGTACTTC. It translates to CASSLTGGGSYEQYF.

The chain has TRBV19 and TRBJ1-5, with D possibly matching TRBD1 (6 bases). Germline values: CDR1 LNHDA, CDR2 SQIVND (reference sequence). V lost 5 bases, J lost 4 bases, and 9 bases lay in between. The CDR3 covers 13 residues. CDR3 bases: TGTGCCAGTAGTTCAACAGGGAATCAGCCCCAGCATTTT. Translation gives CASSSTGNQPQHF.

In DNA form, the CDR3 reads TGTGCCAGCAGTTTAAGGGACAGAGGGGCAGATACGCAGTATTTT. It translates to CASSLRDRGADTQYF. The chain uses TRBV28 and TRBJ2-3; the match to TRBD1 covers 7 bases. Germline values: CDR1 MDHEN, CDR2 SYDVKM. V shed 2 bases and J 4 bases; nucleotides not matched to a gene: 6. The CDR3 extends over 15 amino acids.

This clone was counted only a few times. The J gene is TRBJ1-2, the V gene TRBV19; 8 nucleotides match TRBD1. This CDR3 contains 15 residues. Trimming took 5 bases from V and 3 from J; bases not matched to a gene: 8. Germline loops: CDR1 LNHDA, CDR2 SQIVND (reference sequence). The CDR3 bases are TGTGCCAGTAGTCCGGACAGGGAGGGATACTATGGCTACACCTTC. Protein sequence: CASSPDREGYYGYTF. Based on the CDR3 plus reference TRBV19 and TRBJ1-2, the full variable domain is DGGITQSPKYLFRKEGQNVTLSCEQNLNHDAMYWYRQDPGQGLRLIYYSQIVNDFQKGDIAEGYSVSREKKESFPLTVTSAQKNPTAFYLCASSPDREGYYGYTFGSGTRLTVV.

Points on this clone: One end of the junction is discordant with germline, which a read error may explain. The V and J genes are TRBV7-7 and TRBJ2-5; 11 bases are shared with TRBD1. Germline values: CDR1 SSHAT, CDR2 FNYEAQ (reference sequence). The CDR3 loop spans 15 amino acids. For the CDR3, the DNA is TGTGCTAGCAGCTTTGGACAGGGGGCCGGGGAGACCCAGTACTTC. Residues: CASSFGQGAGETQYF.

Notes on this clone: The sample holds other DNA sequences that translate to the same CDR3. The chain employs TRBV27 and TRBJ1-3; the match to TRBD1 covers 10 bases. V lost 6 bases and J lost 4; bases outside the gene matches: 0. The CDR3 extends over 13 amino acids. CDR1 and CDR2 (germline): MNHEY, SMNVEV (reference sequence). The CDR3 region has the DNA TGTGCCAGCAGGGGACAGGGGGGAAACACCATATATTTT. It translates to CASRGQGGNTIYF.

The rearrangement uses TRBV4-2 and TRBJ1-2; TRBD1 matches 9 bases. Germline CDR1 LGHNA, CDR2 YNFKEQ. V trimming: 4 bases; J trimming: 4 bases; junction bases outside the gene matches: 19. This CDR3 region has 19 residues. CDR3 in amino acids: CASSPKTGQGGSRGYGYTF. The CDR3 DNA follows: TGTGCCAGCAGCCCAAAGACGGGACAGGGAGGCTCCCGAGGCTATGGCTACACCTTC.

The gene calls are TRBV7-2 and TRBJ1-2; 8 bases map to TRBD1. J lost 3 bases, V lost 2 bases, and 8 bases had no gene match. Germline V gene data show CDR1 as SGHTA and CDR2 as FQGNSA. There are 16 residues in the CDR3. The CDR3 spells CASSLRPGGLDYGYTF. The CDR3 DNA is TGTGCCAGCAGCTTACGGCCAGGGGGCTTGGACTATGGCTACACCTTC.